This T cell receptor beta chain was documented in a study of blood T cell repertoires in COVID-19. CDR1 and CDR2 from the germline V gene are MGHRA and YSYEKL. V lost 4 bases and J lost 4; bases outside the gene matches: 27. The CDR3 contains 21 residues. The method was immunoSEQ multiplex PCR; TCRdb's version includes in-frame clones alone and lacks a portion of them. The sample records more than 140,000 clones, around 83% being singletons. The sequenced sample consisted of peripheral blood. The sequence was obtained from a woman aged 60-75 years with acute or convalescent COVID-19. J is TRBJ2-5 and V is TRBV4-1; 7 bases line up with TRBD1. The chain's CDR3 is CASSLRGGQDAEDEPRETQYF. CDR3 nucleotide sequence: TGCGCCAGCAGCCTACGGGGCGGACAGGACGCAGAAGACGAACCCAGAGAGACCCAGTACTTC.